Each of the 2 T cell receptor beta chains below was sequenced from the same sample in a study of cytomegalovirus exposure and HLA in healthy donors. The data were produced by immunoSEQ multiplex PCR, yet TCRdb's version contains in-frame clones alone and is incomplete. The sample yields tens of thousands of clones, 95% seen once. Sequencing used PBMCs. These receptors were obtained from a woman aged 18-29 years in good health and CMV-seropositive.

The rearrangement links TRBV19 to TRBJ1-4, with 9 bases matching TRBD1. The V gene end was trimmed by 9 bases and the J gene end by 8 bases; junction bases not matched to a gene: 10. Per germline, CDR1 LNHDA and CDR2 SQIVND (reference sequence). The CDR3 runs to 14 residues. CDR3 sequence: CASGSTGGREKLFF. Written as DNA, the CDR3 is TGTGCCAGCGGGTCGACAGGGGGGAGAGAAAAACTGTTTTTT.

The CDR3 region is CASSTRTSGSVGTGELFF. CDR3 nucleotides: TGTGCCAGCAGCACGCGGACTAGCGGGAGTGTAGGCACCGGGGAGCTGTTTTTT. The rearrangement uses TRBV7-6 and TRBJ2-2; 13 bases fit TRBD2. CDR1 SGHVS and CDR2 FNYEAQ come from the germline V gene. CDR3 size: 18 residues. V lost 5 bases, J lost 4 bases, and 10 bases stayed unmatched.